The rows below give T cell receptor beta chains drawn from one sample of a study of blood T cell repertoires in COVID-19. The protocol was immunoSEQ multiplex PCR, while the TCRdb copy is restricted to in-frame clones and leaves out a portion. The table shows over 25,000 clones, with around nine tenths occurring only once. The source material was peripheral blood. These receptors all come from a man between 65 and 85 years old with active or convalescent COVID-19. Each CDR3 is given with its conserved first and last residue. A D gene is named only where the DNA matches it firmly.

v_gene: TRBV6-5
j_gene: TRBJ2-2
d_gene: TRBD1
CDR3aa: CASSYVGQKNTGELFF

v_gene: TRBV5-1
j_gene: TRBJ2-3
d_gene: -
CDR3aa: CASSPAGSTDTQYF

v_gene: TRBV19
j_gene: TRBJ2-2
d_gene: TRBD2
CDR3aa: CASSTGLADTGELFF

v_gene: TRBV12-3/TRBV12-4
j_gene: TRBJ1-4
d_gene: -
CDR3aa: CASSYIEKLFF

v_gene: TRBV10-3
j_gene: TRBJ2-3
d_gene: TRBD2
CDR3aa: CAISEGREGVAQYF

v_gene: TRBV27
j_gene: TRBJ1-1
d_gene: -
CDR3aa: CASIPQGNTEAFF

v_gene: TRBV7-6
j_gene: TRBJ2-7
d_gene: -
CDR3aa: CASSLNPRAGGEQYF

v_gene: TRBV9
j_gene: TRBJ2-3
d_gene: TRBD2
CDR3aa: CASSPHVPGLGEDTQYF

v_gene: TRBV25-1
j_gene: TRBJ2-1
d_gene: -
CDR3aa: CASSAPTGSSYNEQFF

v_gene: TRBV19
j_gene: TRBJ1-4
d_gene: TRBD1
CDR3aa: CASSGQGREKLFF

v_gene: TRBV11-2
j_gene: TRBJ1-6
d_gene: -
CDR3aa: CASSLDPRFNSPLHF

v_gene: TRBV6-2/TRBV6-3
j_gene: TRBJ2-7
d_gene: TRBD2
CDR3aa: CASSTGLAYEQYF